The 17 T cell receptor beta chains below come from one sample, sequenced in a study of T cells in Graves' hyperthyroidism and ophthalmopathy. From RNA transcripts, TCR beta CDR3 regions were amplified. An initial round of RT-PCR targeting the TCR CDR3 relied on the HTBI primer set. Using its own MiXCR run on the multiplex PCR reads, TCRdb lists one record per CDR3 protein. The table includes roughly 500,000 distinct CDR3 sequences, 40% to 55% detected once. Sequencing was carried out using peripheral blood or thyroid tissue (not recorded which). These receptor sequences come from an adult woman with Graves' disease, either hyperthyroidism or ophthalmopathy (not recorded which).

Concerning this clonotype: Given the absence of the conserved phenylalanine or tryptophan at the CDR3 end, a read error is likely. The J gene is TRBJ1-2, the V gene TRBV7-2; TRBD1 might be the D (6 bases). This CDR3 has 13 amino acids. The germline V gene encodes CDR1 SGHTA and CDR2 FQGNSA. Trimming cost V 5 bases and J 8 bases, with 15 bases left between them. CDR3 protein: CASSQDGGRGYTL. Here the CDR3 DNA reads TGTGCCAGCAGCCAGGACGGGGGGCGGGGCTACACCCTC.

The chain combines TRBV6-2 or TRBV6-3 with TRBJ1-2; unclear D gene. The CDR3 is made up of 13 amino acids. The V end lost 0 bases, the J end lost 3 bases, and 5 bases lay between the germline ends. CDR1 MNHEY and CDR2 SVGEGT come from the germline V gene. The DNA of the CDR3 is TGTGCCAGCAGTTACTCGGAAGACTATGGCTACACCTTC. Translated: CASSYSEDYGYTF.

This rearrangement joins TRBV28 to TRBJ2-5; D remains ambiguous. The CDR3 consists of 13 residues. V lost 6 bases and J lost 7, with 15 bases in between. Germline V lookup: CDR1 MDHEN, CDR2 SYDVKM. The CDR3 sequence is CASSSFLWSTQYF. The CDR3, as DNA: TGTGCCAGCAGCTCCTTTCTCTGGTCGACCCAGTACTTC.

At least ten counts were recorded for this clonotype. The chain combines TRBV7-8 with TRBJ2-7; 8 bases agree with TRBD2. With V trimmed by 3 bases and J by 6 bases, 16 bases remained unmatched. This CDR3 spans 17 amino acids. Looked up from germline, CDR1 is SGHVS and CDR2 is FQNEAQ. The CDR3 DNA follows: TGTGCCAGCAGCTTTACGCCCCCCCGGGAGGGCCCCTCCGAGCAGTACTTC. Its translation: CASSFTPPREGPSEQYF.

The rearrangement joins TRBV20-1 to TRBJ1-5; D is undetermined. The CDR3 is made up of 14 amino acids. V lost 2 bases and J lost 10, with 18 bases in between. Germline lookup yields CDR1 DFQATT and CDR2 SNEGSKA (reference sequence). In DNA, the CDR3 is TGCAGTGCTAGACGCTGGGTAGGCGATGGACCCCAGCATTTT. It codes for CSARRWVGDGPQHF.

This clonotype has a count of ten or more. V usage is TRBV7-8 and J usage is TRBJ2-7; 8 nucleotides align to TRBD1. Losses at the gene ends were 3 bases for V and 3 bases for J; bases not matched to a gene: 4. Germline V gives CDR1 SGHVS, CDR2 FQNEAQ. CDR3 size: 14 residues. The CDR3 loop reads CASSFTTGGYEQYF. The DNA for the CDR3 is TGTGCCAGCAGCTTTACTACAGGGGGCTACGAGCAGTACTTC.

This clonotype was detected a few times. The chain couples TRBV6-6 to TRBJ2-5, with 9 bases that match TRBD1. Germline CDR1 MNHNY, CDR2 SVGAGI (reference sequence). The CDR3 contains 19 residues. The trim removed 4 bases at V and 4 bases at J, leaving 19 bases unmatched. For the CDR3, the DNA is TGTGCCAGCAGTTCCTCCCCTTTCCCGGGACAGGGTGGTCGAGAGACCCAGTACTTC. It codes for CASSSSPFPGQGGRETQYF.

This chain connects TRBV12-3 or TRBV12-4 to TRBJ2-7, with 14 nucleotides matching TRBD2. V was pared by 5 bases and J by 7 bases, with 10 bases of the junction left unmatched. The CDR3 loop spans 16 amino acids. The CDR3 DNA is TGTGCCAGCAGTGGTCCGCGACTAGCGGGAGGGAGGGAGCAGTACTTC. This translates into CASSGPRLAGGREQYF.

For the CDR3, the DNA is TGCGCCAGCAGCCAAGAAGGCGGACAGGGGGCTAGAGCTTTCTTT. Residues: CASSQEGGQGARAFF. V is TRBV4-3 and J is TRBJ1-1, with 11 positions matching TRBD1. The CDR3 sequence is 15 residues long. V trimming: 0 bases; J trimming: 10 bases; junction bases outside the gene matches: 7. Germline CDR1 is LGHNA and CDR2 is YSLEER.

Many counts were recorded for this clonotype. This rearrangement joins TRBV5-1 to TRBJ1-4, with 8 nucleotides matching TRBD1. Trimming removed 4 bases from V and 4 bases from J; junction bases left unmatched: 6. The germline V gene has CDR1 SGHRS and CDR2 YFSETQ. The CDR3 contains 15 residues. The CDR3: CASSQTGAGNEKLFF. CDR3 DNA: TGCGCCAGCAGCCAGACAGGGGCCGGTAATGAAAAACTGTTTTTT.

CDR3: CASSPDLGMGNEQFF. The CDR3 DNA reads as TGTGCCAGCAGCCCCGACCTGGGGATGGGCAATGAGCAGTTCTTC. The chain is built from TRBV3-1 and TRBJ2-1, with D unclear. Germline V CDR1 and CDR2: LGHDT, YNNKEL (reference sequence). V was clipped by 4 bases and J by 6 bases, with 16 bases between them. The length of the CDR3 is 15 residues.

A remark on this clonotype: The junction does not match germline at one end; this may be a read error. This chain connects TRBV2 to TRBJ2-7; D gene ambiguous. CDR3 length: 15 amino acids. CDR1 and CDR2 (germline): SNHLY, FYNNEI. CDR3 DNA sequence: TGCGCCAGCAGCCAAGAGACCTTGGGATCCTACGAGCAGTACTTC. Translating gives CASSQETLGSYEQYF.

This clonotype has ten or more counts. V is TRBV20-1 and J is TRBJ2-7, with 7 bases that match TRBD1. V trimming: 3 bases; J trimming: 4 bases; junction bases outside the gene matches: 12. This CDR3 contains 15 residues. From germline, CDR1 is DFQATT and CDR2 SNEGSKA (reference sequence). The CDR3 loop reads CSARAYRDSFYEQYF. For the CDR3, the DNA is TGCAGTGCTAGGGCGTACCGGGACAGCTTTTACGAGCAGTACTTC.

This clonotype was seen only a few times. The CDR3 DNA sequence: TGTGCCAGCAGCTCGGGACAGGGGTTGGATCAGCCCCAGCATTTT. It yields the protein CASSSGQGLDQPQHF. The gene calls are TRBV7-2 and TRBJ1-5; 10 bases are a match to TRBD1. The CDR3 loop spans 15 amino acids. The V gene's germline CDR1 is SGHTA and CDR2 FQGNSA. V trimming: 4 bases; J trimming: 5 bases; junction bases outside the gene matches: 5. Supplemented by reference TRBV7-2 and TRBJ1-5, the full variable domain reads GAGVSQSPSNKVTEKGKDVELRCDPISGHTALYWYRQSLGQGLEFLIYFQGNSAPDKSGLPSDRFSAERTGGSVSTLTIQRTQQEDSAVYLCASSSGQGLDQPQHFGDGTRLSIL.

Turning to this clonotype: A junction end diverges from the germline sequence, so it may reflect a read error. The chain links TRBV10-3 to TRBJ2-6, with D unresolved. The CDR3 is 12 amino acids. CDR1 is ENHRY, CDR2 SYGVKD, per germline. The CDR3 here is CAISASGNTEAF. The DNA of the CDR3 is TGTGCCATCAGTGCATCCGGTAACACTGAAGCTTTC.

This chain connects TRBV20-1 to TRBJ1-4, with D hard to call. Germline CDR1 DFQATT, CDR2 SNEGSKA (reference sequence). This CDR3 region has 14 residues. V was clipped by 0 bases and J by 10 bases, with 15 bases between them. For the CDR3, the DNA is TGCAGTGCTAGAGACCCCCAAAAGGGCGGAAAACTGTTTTTT. As protein: CSARDPQKGGKLFF.

This clonotype has just one count. This may stem from a read error, because a much larger clone lies one nucleotide away. This rearrangement joins TRBV12-3 or TRBV12-4 to TRBJ1-1, with D possibly being TRBD1 (5 bases). V was clipped by 2 bases and J by 3 bases, with 19 bases between them. This CDR3 has 17 amino acids. The CDR3 DNA follows: TGTGCCAGCAGTTTAAACGGGGCCTCCTCGGGGTACACTGAAGCTTTCTTT. As protein: CASSLNGASSGYTEAFF.